This TCR beta chain was found in a study of neoadjuvant anti-PD-1 for oral cavity cancer. The data were produced by immunoSEQ multiplex PCR, yet TCRdb's version contains in-frame clones alone and is incomplete. The sample records about 14,000 clones, about two thirds being singletons. The sequencing here drew on PBMCs, taken before nivolumab (anti-PD-1) treatment. The source of this sequence is a person aged 35 to 85 with oral cavity squamous cell carcinoma.

In DNA, the CDR3 is TGCGCCAGCAGTGCCGGGGGAGCGGGAGGGCTGAATGAGCAGTTCTTC. The encoded protein is CASSAGGAGGLNEQFF. The J gene is TRBJ2-1, the V gene TRBV10-1; 10 bases agree with TRBD2. Per the germline V gene, CDR1 is WNHNN and CDR2 is SYGVQD (reference sequence). The CDR3 is 16 residues long. The V and J ends lost 4 bases and 7 bases, in that order; junction bases with no gene match: 10.